Listed here are 10 T cell receptor beta chains from one sample, sequenced in a study of tumor-infiltrating lymphocytes in primary liver carcinoma. From approximately 500 ng total RNA, TCR beta cDNA was generated with a primer in the constant region. Investigators got TCR beta libraries out of three nested multiplex PCR rounds, done with slightly modified ARM-PCR. Two initial PCR rounds of ten to eleven cycles each paired TRBV1-TRBV30 forward primers with a C-beta reverse primer. Via MiXCR, TCRdb re-called the multiplex PCR reads, giving one row per CDR3 protein. The sample has 80,000 or so distinct CDR3 sequences; about 64% are singletons. Starting material for RNA and DNA co-extraction consisted of roughly 18-34 mg of unsorted bulk tissue. Sequenced sample: liver tumor tissue from sampling region 4. Subset given: tumor region T4, right-lateral pole. The origin of the receptors is a woman in her sixties or seventies with primary liver carcinoma and hepatitis B virus infection.

A word on this clonotype: This may come from a read error, since a much larger clone is one base off. The rearrangement uses TRBV2 and TRBJ1-2, with a weak D call TRBD1 (5 bases). The CDR3 sequence is 13 residues long. V was pared by 7 bases and J by 7 bases, with 16 bases between. Per the germline V gene, CDR1 is SNHLY and CDR2 is FYNNEI. The chain's CDR3 is CASNPGIRCGYTF. The DNA for the CDR3 is TGTGCCAGCAACCCAGGGATTCGATGTGGCTACACCTTC.

The chain links TRBV12-3 or TRBV12-4 to TRBJ2-2; possible D gene TRBD2, 5 bases. Trimming pared 10 bases from V and 4 bases from J, leaving 13 bases between. The CDR3 is 13 residues long. DNA of the CDR3: TGTGCCATCTGGCTAGCAATCACCGGGGAGCTGTTTTTT. Translation: CAIWLAITGELFF.

This clonotype was observed a few times. This chain connects TRBV6-4 to TRBJ2-7, with D perhaps TRBD2 (6 bases). From germline, CDR1 is MRHNA and CDR2 SNTAGT. The CDR3 has 13 amino acids. The ends were cut back, 6 bases at V and 6 bases at J, with 15 bases in the middle. CDR3 region: CASSGRDGGEQYF. The CDR3 DNA reads TGTGCCAGCAGCGGCCGGGACGGGGGCGAGCAGTACTTC.

The chain is built from TRBV6-4 and TRBJ2-1; 8 nucleotides align to TRBD2. The germline gives CDR1 MRHNA, CDR2 SNTAGT. V lost 2 bases and J lost 12; bases outside the gene matches: 9. The CDR3 is 14 residues long. Here the CDR3 DNA reads TGTGCCAGCAGTGACAGAGCGGGAGTTGTCCCGCAGTTCTTC. It encodes CASSDRAGVVPQFF.

The rearrangement links TRBV12-3 or TRBV12-4 to TRBJ2-1; 10 bases map to TRBD2. V dropped 1 base and J dropped 4; count of bases not matched to a gene: 10. This CDR3 contains 18 residues. The chain's CDR3 is CASSLEPGAGLAYNEQFF. The CDR3 nucleotides are TGTGCCAGCAGTTTAGAGCCAGGGGCGGGACTAGCGTACAATGAGCAGTTCTTC.

The DNA of the CDR3 is TGTGCCAGCAGACAGGACGGATTCCCCTACGAGCAGTACTTC. Translation: CASRQDGFPYEQYF. The chain recombines TRBV7-2 with TRBJ2-7; maybe TRBD1 (5 bases). V was cut by 6 bases and J by 2 bases, with 14 bases left in between. This CDR3 has 14 residues. The V gene's germline CDR1 is SGHTA and CDR2 FQGNSA.

The chain recombines TRBV19 with TRBJ1-5, with D perhaps TRBD1 (5 bases). CDR1 and CDR2 from the germline V gene are LNHDA and SQIVND (reference sequence). The V end lost 7 bases, the J end lost 2 bases, and 15 bases lay between the germline ends. The CDR3 covers 15 residues. CDR3 amino acids: CASKGSIYGNQPQHF. CDR3 nucleotides: TGTGCCAGTAAGGGGTCTATCTATGGCAATCAGCCCCAGCATTTT.

The chain is built from TRBV29-1 and TRBJ2-1; 8 nucleotides agree with TRBD1. This CDR3 comprises 14 residues. J was trimmed by 4 bases and V by 4 bases; bases with no gene match: 6. Germline CDR1 and CDR2: SQVTM and ANQGSEA. The CDR3 coding sequence is TGCAGCGTTGCGGAGGGACAGGATTACAATGAGCAGTTCTTC. It translates to CSVAEGQDYNEQFF.

A remark on this clonotype: The conserved phenylalanine or tryptophan normally closing the CDR3 is absent here, so this likely arose from a read error. The CDR3 protein is CASSDSGSLSYDQYL. CDR3 DNA: TGTGCCAGCAGCGATAGCGGGAGCCTCTCCTACGATCAGTACTTA. The chain carries TRBV28 and TRBJ2-7, with 9 bases that match TRBD2. CDR1 and CDR2 from the germline V gene are MDHEN and SYDVKM. This CDR3 has 15 residues.

The genes are TRBV20-1 and TRBJ2-1; unclear D gene. V gave up 6 bases and J gave up 1 base, with 13 bases separating them. The CDR3 has 14 amino acids. Germline values: CDR1 DFQATT, CDR2 SNEGSKA (reference sequence). CDR3 protein: CSAKNTGSYNEQFF. CDR3 sequence (DNA): TGCAGTGCCAAAAACACTGGTTCCTACAATGAGCAGTTCTTC.